This T cell receptor beta chain was sequenced during a study of T cell repertoires in cytomegalovirus infection. This clonotype was recorded a few times. This may be a read error, as it is one base from a much larger clone. Trimming removed 3 bases at V and 2 bases at J, with 3 bases between. This CDR3 contains 12 residues. Germline V lookup: CDR1 KGHDR, CDR2 SFDVKD. One entry per CDR3 protein results from TCRdb running MiXCR on the reads. This table holds 310,000 or so distinct CDR3 sequences, roughly 23% found once. This TCR came from a human donor in good health (CMV status not recorded). Some clones in this sample may be carry-over from other donors' samples. The genes are TRBV24-1 and TRBJ1-2; D remains unclear. The sequenced material came from PBMCs. The CDR3 protein is CATSDQNYGYTF. Written as DNA, the CDR3 is TGTGCCACCAGTGATCAGAACTATGGCTACACCTTC.